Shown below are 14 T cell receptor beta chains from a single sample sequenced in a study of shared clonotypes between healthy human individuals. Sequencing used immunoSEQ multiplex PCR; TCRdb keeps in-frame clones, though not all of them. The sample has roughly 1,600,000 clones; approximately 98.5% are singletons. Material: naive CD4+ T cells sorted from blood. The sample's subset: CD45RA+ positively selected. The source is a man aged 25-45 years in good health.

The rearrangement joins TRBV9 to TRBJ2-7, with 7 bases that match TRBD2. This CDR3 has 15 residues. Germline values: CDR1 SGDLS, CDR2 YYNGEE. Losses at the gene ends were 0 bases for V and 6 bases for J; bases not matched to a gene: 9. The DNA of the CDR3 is TGTGCCAGCAGCGTAGCCCTGGCTAGCGGATCCGAGCAGTACTTC. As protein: CASSVALASGSEQYF.

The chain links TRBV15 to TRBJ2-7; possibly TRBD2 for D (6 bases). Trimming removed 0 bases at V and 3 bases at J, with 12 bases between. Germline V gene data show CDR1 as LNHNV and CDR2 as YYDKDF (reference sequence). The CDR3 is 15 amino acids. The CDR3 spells CATSRERGKFYEQYF. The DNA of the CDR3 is TGTGCCACCAGCAGAGAACGGGGGAAGTTCTACGAGCAGTACTTC.

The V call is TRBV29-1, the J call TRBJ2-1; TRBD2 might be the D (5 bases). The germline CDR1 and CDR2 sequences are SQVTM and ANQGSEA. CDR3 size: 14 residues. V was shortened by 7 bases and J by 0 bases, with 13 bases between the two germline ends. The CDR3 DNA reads TGCAGCGCCCAAGCGGCTAGCTCCTACAATGAGCAGTTCTTC. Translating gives CSAQAASSYNEQFF.

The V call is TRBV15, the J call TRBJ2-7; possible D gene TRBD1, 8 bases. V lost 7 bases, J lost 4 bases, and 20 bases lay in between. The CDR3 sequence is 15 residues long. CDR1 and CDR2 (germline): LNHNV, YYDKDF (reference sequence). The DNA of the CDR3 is TGTGCCACCAAAAGAGATAAACAGGGGGGGTACGAGCAGTACTTC. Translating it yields CATKRDKQGGYEQYF.

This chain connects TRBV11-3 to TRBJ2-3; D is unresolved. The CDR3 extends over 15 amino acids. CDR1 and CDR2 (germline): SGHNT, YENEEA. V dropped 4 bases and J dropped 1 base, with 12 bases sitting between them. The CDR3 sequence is CASSSLPGGTDTQYF. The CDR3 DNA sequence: TGTGCCAGCAGCTCTCTCCCAGGAGGCACAGATACGCAGTATTTT.

The CDR3 region has the DNA TGCAGCGTTGATTCGGGCTCCAGGCTGTTTTTT. Protein product: CSVDSGSRLFF. The J gene is TRBJ1-4, the V gene TRBV29-1; D remains ambiguous. Germline V gives CDR1 SQVTM, CDR2 ANQGSEA. The CDR3 extends over 11 amino acids. V dropped 3 bases and J dropped 14 bases, with 13 bases sitting between them. Together with reference TRBV29-1 and TRBJ1-4, the CDR3 gives the full variable domain: SAVISQKPSRDICQRGTSLTIQCQVDSQVTMMFWYRQQPGQSLTLIATANQGSEATYESGFVIDKFPISRPNLTFSTLTVSNMSPEDSSIYLCSVDSGSRLFFGSGTQLSVL.

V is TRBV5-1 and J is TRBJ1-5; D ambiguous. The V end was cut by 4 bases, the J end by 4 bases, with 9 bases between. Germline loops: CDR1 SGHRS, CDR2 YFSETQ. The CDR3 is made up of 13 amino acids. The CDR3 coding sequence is TGCGCCAGCAGCGAATTATCGAATCAGCCCCAGCATTTT. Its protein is CASSELSNQPQHF.

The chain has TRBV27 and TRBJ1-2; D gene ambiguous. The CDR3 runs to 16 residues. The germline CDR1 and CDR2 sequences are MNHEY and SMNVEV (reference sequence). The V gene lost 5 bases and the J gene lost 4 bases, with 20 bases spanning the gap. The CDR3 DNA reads TGTGCCAGCAGTCCCCAGAAGAAGGCCATGGGCTATGGCTACACCTTC. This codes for CASSPQKKAMGYGYTF.

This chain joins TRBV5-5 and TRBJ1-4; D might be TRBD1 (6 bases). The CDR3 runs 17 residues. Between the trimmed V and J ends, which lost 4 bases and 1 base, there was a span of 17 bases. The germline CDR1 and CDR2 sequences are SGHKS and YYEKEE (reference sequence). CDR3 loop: CASSATGQMLTNEKLFF. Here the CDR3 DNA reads TGTGCCAGCAGCGCAACCGGACAGATGCTAACTAATGAAAAACTGTTTTTT.

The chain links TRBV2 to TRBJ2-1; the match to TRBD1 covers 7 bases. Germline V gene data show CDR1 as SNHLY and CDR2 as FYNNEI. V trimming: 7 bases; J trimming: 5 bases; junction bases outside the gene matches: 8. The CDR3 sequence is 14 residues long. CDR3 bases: TGTGCCAGCATGAAAGACAGGGCGGACAATGAGCAGTTCTTC. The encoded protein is CASMKDRADNEQFF.

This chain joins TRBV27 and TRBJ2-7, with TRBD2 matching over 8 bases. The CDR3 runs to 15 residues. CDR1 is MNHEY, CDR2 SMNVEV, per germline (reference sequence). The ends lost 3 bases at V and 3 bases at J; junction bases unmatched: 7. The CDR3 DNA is TGTGCCAGCAGTTTCTACCGGGGGGGCGACTACGAGCAGTACTTC. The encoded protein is CASSFYRGGDYEQYF.

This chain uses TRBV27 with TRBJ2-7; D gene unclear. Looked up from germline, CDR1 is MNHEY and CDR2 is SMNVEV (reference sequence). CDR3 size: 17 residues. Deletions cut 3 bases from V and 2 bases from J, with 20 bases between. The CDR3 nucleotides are TGTGCCAGCAGTTTGGTCTTCTCCCAGCTCACCCCCTACGAGCAGTACTTC. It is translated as CASSLVFSQLTPYEQYF.

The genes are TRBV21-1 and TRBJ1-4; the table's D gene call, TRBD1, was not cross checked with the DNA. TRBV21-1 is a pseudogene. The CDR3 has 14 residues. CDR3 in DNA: TGTGCCAGCAGCAAAGGACAGGCCCCTTTGTTCGGCTCTTTT. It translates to CASSKGQAPLFGSF.

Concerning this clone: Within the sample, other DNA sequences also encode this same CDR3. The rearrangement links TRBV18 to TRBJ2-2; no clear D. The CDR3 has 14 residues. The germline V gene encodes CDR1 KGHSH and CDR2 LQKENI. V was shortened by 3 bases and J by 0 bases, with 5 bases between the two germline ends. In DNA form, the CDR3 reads TGTGCCAGCTCACCGCTAGCGAACACCGGGGAGCTGTTTTTT. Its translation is CASSPLANTGELFF. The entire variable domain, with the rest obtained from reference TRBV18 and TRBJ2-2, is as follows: NAGVMQNPRHLVRRRGQEARLRCSPMKGHSHVYWYRQLPEEGLKFMVYLQKENIIDESGMPKERFSAEFPKEGPSILRIQQVVRGDSAAYFCASSPLANTGELFFGEGSRLTVL.